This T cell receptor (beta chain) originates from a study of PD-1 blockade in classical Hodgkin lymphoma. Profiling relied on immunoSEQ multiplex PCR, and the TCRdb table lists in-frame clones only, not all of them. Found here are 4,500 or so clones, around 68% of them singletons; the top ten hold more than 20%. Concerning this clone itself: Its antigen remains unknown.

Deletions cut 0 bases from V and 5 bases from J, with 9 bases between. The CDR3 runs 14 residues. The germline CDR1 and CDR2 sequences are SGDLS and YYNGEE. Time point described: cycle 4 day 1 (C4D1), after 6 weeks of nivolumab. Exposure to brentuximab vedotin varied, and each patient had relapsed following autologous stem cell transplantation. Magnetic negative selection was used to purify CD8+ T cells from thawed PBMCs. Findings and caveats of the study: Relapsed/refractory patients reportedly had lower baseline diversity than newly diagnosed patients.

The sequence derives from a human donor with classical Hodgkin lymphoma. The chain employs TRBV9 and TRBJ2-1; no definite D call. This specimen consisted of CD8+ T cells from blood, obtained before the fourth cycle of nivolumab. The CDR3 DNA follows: TGTGCCAGCAGCGTAGATTTAAGGGACAATGAGCAGTTCTTC. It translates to CASSVDLRDNEQFF.